This T cell receptor (beta chain) was identified in a study of blood T cell repertoires in COVID-19. Trimming cost V 3 bases and J 1 base, with 9 bases left between them. Looked up from germline, CDR1 is GTSNPN and CDR2 is SVGIG (reference sequence). The CDR3 runs 14 residues. Only in-frame clones appear in the TCRdb table, and some are missing; sequencing was by immunoSEQ multiplex PCR. The data contain about 160,000 clones, roughly 80% of them singletons. This sequence was found in an elderly woman with acute or convalescent COVID-19. Material for sequencing was peripheral blood. The rearrangement joins TRBV30 to TRBJ2-2, with D possibly being TRBD1 (5 bases). CDR3 coding DNA: TGTGCCTGGAGGAATGGACAGAACACCGGGGAGCTGTTTTTT. It codes for CAWRNGQNTGELFF.